This T cell receptor beta chain was identified in a study of a mutant IDH1 vaccine in newly diagnosed glioma. On the study more broadly: Vaccinations were initiated 4-6 weeks following radiotherapy alone, or were given together with temozolomide cycles. Prior therapy was radiotherapy, temozolomide, or both; most received both.

As for time point: week 11, during vaccination. Every vaccination contained 300 ug of the mutant IDH1 20-mer peptide and was paired with topical imiquimod. Those who donated had recent WHO grade 3 or 4 IDH1-mutant, ATRX-lost astrocytomas. This table comes from immunoSEQ multiplex PCR, and its TCRdb copy is limited to in-frame clones, with some not included. This sample carries around 60,000 clones, 84% of them seen once, and the ten largest clones take approximately 10%. Notes on the study in general: Of the patients, roughly 93% had vaccine-induced immune responses.

Regarding this clone: Its antigen is unidentified.

The CDR3 extends over 14 amino acids. In germline, CDR1 is SGHDT, CDR2 YYEEEE. The V end was cut by 4 bases, the J end by 2 bases, with 12 bases between. The material was PBMCs, obtained from a glioma patient whose treatment included an IDH1 peptide vaccine. The rearrangement links TRBV5-6 to TRBJ1-2; D is unresolved. The source of this sequence is a woman between 45 and 60 years old with glioma. The CDR3 region has the DNA TGTGCCAGCAGCCCGTCGAGGGAGAACTATGGCTACACCTTC. This gives the protein CASSPSRENYGYTF. Complete variable domain (other parts from reference TRBV5-6 and TRBJ1-2): DAGVTQSPTHLIKTRGQQVTLRCSPKSGHDTVSWYQQALGQGPQFIFQYYEEEERQRGNFPDRFSGHQFPNYSSELNVNALLLGDSALYLCASSPSRENYGYTFGSGTRLTVV.